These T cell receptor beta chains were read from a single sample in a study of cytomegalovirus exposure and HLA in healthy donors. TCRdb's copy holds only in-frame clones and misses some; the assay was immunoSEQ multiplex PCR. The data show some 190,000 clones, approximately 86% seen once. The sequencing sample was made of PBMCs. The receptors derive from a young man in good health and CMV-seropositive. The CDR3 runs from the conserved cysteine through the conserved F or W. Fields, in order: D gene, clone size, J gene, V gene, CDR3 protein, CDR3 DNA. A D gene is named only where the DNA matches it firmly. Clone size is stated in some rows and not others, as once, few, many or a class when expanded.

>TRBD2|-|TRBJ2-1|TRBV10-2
CASSVLRGDNEQFF
TGCGCCAGCAGTGTTTTGCGGGGGGACAATGAGCAGTTCTTC
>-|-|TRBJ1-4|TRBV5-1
CASSLAPTGREKLFF
TGCGCCAGCAGCTTGGCCCCTACTGGGCGAGAAAAACTGTTTTTT
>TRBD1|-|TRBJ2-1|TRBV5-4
CASSQGQGADNEQFF
TGTGCCAGCAGCCAGGGACAGGGGGCGGACAATGAGCAGTTCTTC
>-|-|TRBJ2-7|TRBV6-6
CASSYSAAVDPYEQYF
TGTGCCAGCAGTTACTCGGCGGCCGTAGATCCCTACGAGCAGTACTTC
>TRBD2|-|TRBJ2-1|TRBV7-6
CASSSAAGVGNEQFF
TGTGCCAGCAGCTCGGCGGCGGGGGTCGGGAATGAGCAGTTCTTC
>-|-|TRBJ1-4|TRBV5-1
CASSLPEGGEKLFF
TGCGCCAGCAGCTTGCCGGAGGGGGGTGAAAAACTGTTTTTT
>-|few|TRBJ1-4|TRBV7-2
CASSPGGSFEKLFF
TGTGCCAGCAGCCCGGGCGGCAGCTTTGAAAAACTGTTTTTT
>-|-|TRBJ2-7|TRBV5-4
CASSLAAQPNYEQYF
TGTGCCAGCAGCTTGGCTGCCCAACCCAACTACGAGCAGTACTTC
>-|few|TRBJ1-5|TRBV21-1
CASSILRQPQHF
TGTGCCAGCAGCATCCTAAGACAGCCCCAGCATTTT
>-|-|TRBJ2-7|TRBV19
CASSIGSPYEQYF
TGTGCCAGTAGTATAGGGAGCCCTTACGAGCAGTACTTC
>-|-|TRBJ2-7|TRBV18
CASSPMVDSYEQYF
TGTGCCAGCTCCCCAATGGTGGACAGCTACGAGCAGTACTTC
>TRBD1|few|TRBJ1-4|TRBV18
CASSTGTGREKLFF
TGTGCCAGCTCAACCGGGACAGGACGGGAAAAACTGTTTTTT
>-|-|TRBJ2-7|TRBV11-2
CASSPKGSSYEQYF
TGTGCCAGCAGCCCCAAGGGGAGCTCCTACGAGCAGTACTTC
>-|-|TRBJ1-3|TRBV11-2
CASSPGNTIYF
TGTGCCAGCAGCCCGGGAAACACCATATATTTT
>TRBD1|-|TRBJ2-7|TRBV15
CATSRDLMGTGGITKQYF
TGTGCCACCAGCAGAGACCTAATGGGGACAGGGGGCATTACGAAGCAGTACTTC
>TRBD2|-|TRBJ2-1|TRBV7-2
CASSLRVTSGGLEQFF
TGTGCCAGCAGCTTAAGGGTGACTAGCGGGGGGCTTGAGCAGTTCTTC
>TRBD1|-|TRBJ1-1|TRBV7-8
CASSLRTGGTEAFF
TGTGCCAGCAGCTTAAGGACAGGGGGCACTGAAGCTTTCTTT
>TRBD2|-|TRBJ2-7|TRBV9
CASSVAAGSYEQYF
TGTGCCAGCAGCGTAGCAGCGGGATCCTACGAGCAGTACTTC
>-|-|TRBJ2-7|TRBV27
CASSWDRKTYEQYF
TGTGCCAGCAGTTGGGATAGGAAAACCTACGAGCAGTACTTC
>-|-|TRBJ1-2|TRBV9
CASSSRDGYGYTF
TGTGCCAGCAGCAGCAGGGACGGGTATGGCTACACCTTC
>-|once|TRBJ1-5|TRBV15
CATSAGPPQPQHF
TGTGCCACCAGCGCAGGCCCCCCTCAGCCCCAGCATTTT
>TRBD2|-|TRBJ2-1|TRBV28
CASTKSGTRSYNEQFF
TGTGCCAGCACCAAATCCGGGACTAGAAGCTACAATGAGCAGTTCTTC
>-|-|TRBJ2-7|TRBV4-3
CASSFGRGFDEQYF
TGCGCCAGCAGCTTTGGTAGGGGGTTCGACGAGCAGTACTTC
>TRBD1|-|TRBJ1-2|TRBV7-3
CASSLTGQGNYGYTF
TGTGCCAGCAGCTTAACCGGACAGGGGAACTATGGCTACACCTTC
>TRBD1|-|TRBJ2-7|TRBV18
CASSSTGQDNEQYF
TGTGCCAGCTCATCTACGGGACAGGATAACGAGCAGTACTTC
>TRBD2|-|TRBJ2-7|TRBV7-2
CASSPGLAGGPYEQYF
TGTGCCAGCAGCCCCGGACTAGCGGGAGGGCCCTACGAGCAGTACTTC
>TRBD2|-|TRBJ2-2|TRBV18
CASSPTSGSGTGELFF
TGTGCCAGCTCACCTACTAGCGGGAGTGGCACCGGGGAGCTGTTTTTT
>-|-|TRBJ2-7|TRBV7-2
CASSFSYEQYF
TGTGCCAGCAGCTTCAGCTACGAGCAGTACTTC
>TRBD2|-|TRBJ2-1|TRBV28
CASTAASGAGVGDEQFF
TGTGCCAGCACGGCCGCCAGTGGCGCGGGAGTTGGGGATGAGCAGTTCTTC
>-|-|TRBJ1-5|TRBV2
CASSDPPGDNRVSNQPQHF
TGTGCCAGCAGTGACCCTCCCGGGGATAACAGGGTTAGCAATCAGCCCCAGCATTTT
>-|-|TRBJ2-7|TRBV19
CASSKTGREYEQYF
TGTGCCAGTAGCAAGACAGGGAGGGAGTACGAGCAGTACTTC
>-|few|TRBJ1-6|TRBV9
CASSPRSQTGVNSPLHF
TGTGCCAGCAGCCCTCGTAGTCAGACAGGAGTTAATTCACCCCTCCACTTT
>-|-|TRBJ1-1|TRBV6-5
CASRRGAEAFF
TGTGCCAGTCGGCGGGGCGCTGAAGCTTTCTTT
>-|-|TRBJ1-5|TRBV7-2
CASSLEREYQPQHF
TGTGCCAGCAGCTTAGAGCGGGAGTATCAGCCCCAGCATTTT
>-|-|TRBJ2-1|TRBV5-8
CASSPGPSSYNEQFF
TGTGCCAGCAGCCCGGGCCCTAGCTCCTACAATGAGCAGTTCTTC
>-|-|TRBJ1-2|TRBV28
CASSPHLGRGANYGYTF
TGTGCCAGCAGTCCCCACCTAGGCAGGGGCGCTAACTATGGCTACACCTTC
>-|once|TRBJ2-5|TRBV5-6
CASSDWTVQETQYF
TGTGCCAGCAGCGACTGGACAGTCCAAGAGACCCAGTACTTC
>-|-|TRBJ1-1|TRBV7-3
CASSLIGGTTEAFF
TGTGCCAGCAGCTTAATAGGGGGGACCACTGAAGCTTTCTTT
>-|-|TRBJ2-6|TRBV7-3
CASSSAGANVLTF
TGTGCCAGCAGCTCCGCTGGGGCCAACGTCCTGACTTTC